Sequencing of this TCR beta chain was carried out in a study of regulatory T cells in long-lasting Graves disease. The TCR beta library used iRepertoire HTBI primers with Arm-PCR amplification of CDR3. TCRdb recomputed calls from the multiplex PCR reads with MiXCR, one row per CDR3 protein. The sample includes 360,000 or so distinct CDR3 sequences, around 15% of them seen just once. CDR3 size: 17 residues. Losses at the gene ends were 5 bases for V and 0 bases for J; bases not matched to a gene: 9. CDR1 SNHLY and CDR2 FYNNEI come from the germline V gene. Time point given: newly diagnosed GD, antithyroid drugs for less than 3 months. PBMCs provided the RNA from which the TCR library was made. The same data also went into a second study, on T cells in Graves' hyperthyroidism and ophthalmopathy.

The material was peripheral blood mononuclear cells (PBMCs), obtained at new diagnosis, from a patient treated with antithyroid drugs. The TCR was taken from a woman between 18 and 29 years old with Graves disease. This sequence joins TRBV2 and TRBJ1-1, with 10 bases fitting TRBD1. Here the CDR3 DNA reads TGTGCCAGCAGTTTGTCCGGGACAGGGGCGGTGAACACTGAAGCTTTCTTT. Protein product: CASSLSGTGAVNTEAFF.